One and the same sample provided the 9 T cell receptor beta chains below, sequenced in a study of T cell clonotyping in hematopoietic cell transplantation. The table came from immunoSEQ multiplex PCR; TCRdb's copy has only in-frame clones and leaves some out. This sample carries 4,500 to 6,000 clones, about nine tenths of them seen once, and the ten largest clones take less than 5.5%. Sample: peripheral blood mononuclear cells. Receptor source: a man between 35 and 55 years old in good health. Some clones in this sample may be carry-over from other donors' samples.

The CDR3 is CASSFGRVKETQYF. CDR3 bases: TGTGCCAGCAGTTTCGGCAGGGTAAAAGAGACCCAGTACTTC. The rearrangement joins TRBV28 to TRBJ2-5; maybe TRBD1 (5 bases). This CDR3 comprises 14 residues. Germline loops: CDR1 MDHEN, CDR2 SYDVKM. V lost 3 bases, J lost 3 bases, and 11 bases lay in between.

This chain uses TRBV7-9 with TRBJ2-1, with 9 bases fitting TRBD2. The CDR3 has 15 amino acids. The junction had 7 bases not matched to a gene; V was cut back by 5 bases and J by 5 bases. CDR1 is SEHNR, CDR2 FQNEAQ, per germline (reference sequence). This CDR3 is CASSRFTSGHNEQFF. The CDR3 DNA reads as TGTGCCAGCAGCCGATTTACTAGCGGGCACAATGAGCAGTTCTTC.

This clone was seen more than once but under ten times. The genes are TRBV9 and TRBJ2-1; D is uncertain. V gave up 3 bases and J gave up 8 bases, with 12 bases separating them. CDR3 length: 13 residues. The germline V gene has CDR1 SGDLS and CDR2 YYNGEE. The CDR3 sequence: CASSAPVGDEQFF. As DNA, the CDR3 is TGTGCCAGCAGCGCGCCAGTTGGCGATGAGCAGTTCTTC.

J is TRBJ2-4 and V is TRBV2; D remains unclear. In germline, CDR1 is SNHLY, CDR2 FYNNEI. The CDR3 has 13 residues. V was clipped by 3 bases and J by 7 bases, with 10 bases between them. CDR3: CASSDVVGNIQYF. The CDR3, as DNA: TGTGCCAGCAGTGACGTGGTCGGGAACATTCAGTACTTC.

This chain links TRBV29-1 with TRBJ1-2; 10 bases match TRBD1. The CDR3 loop spans 16 amino acids. Germline V gene data show CDR1 as SQVTM and CDR2 as ANQGSEA. The V segment lost 1 base and the J segment 4 bases; nucleotides outside the gene matches: 9. The CDR3, as DNA: TGCAGCGTTGAAGGTTGGGGACAGGGGCTGGGCTATGGCTACACCTTC. Its protein product is CSVEGWGQGLGYGYTF.

The V gene is TRBV11-1, the J gene TRBJ2-7; D not certain. CDR3 size: 14 residues. Germline CDR1 reads SGHAT; CDR2 reads FQDESV (reference sequence). Between the trimmed V and J ends, which lost 2 bases and 7 bases, there was a span of 15 bases. The CDR3 nucleotides read TGTGCCAGCAGCTTAATCGTGTCGGAGAGGGAGCAGTACTTC. Residues: CASSLIVSEREQYF.

The V call is TRBV10-3, the J call TRBJ1-1; TRBD1 is a possible D gene (5 bases). The CDR3 contains 15 residues. Germline V lookup: CDR1 ENHRY, CDR2 SYGVKD. Trimming shortened V by 5 bases and J by 5 bases, and 18 bases separated the two germline ends. CDR3 sequence: CAISRAGVAATEAFF. CDR3 DNA: TGTGCCATCAGTCGGGCGGGGGTCGCTGCTACTGAAGCTTTCTTT.

The chain has TRBV5-6 and TRBJ1-3, with D unclear. V gave up 0 bases and J gave up 0 bases, with 4 bases separating them. Looked up from germline, CDR1 is SGHDT and CDR2 is YYEEEE. The CDR3 spans 14 residues. Here the CDR3 DNA reads TGTGCCAGCAGCTTGGACAACTCTGGAAACACCATATATTTT. Its protein is CASSLDNSGNTIYF.

This clone has just one count. The chain employs TRBV12-5 and TRBJ2-5, with 9 bases matching TRBD1. The CDR3 loop spans 16 amino acids. From germline, CDR1 is LGHNT and CDR2 FRNRAP. After removal of 6 bases from V and 9 bases from J, the junction contained 17 bases not matched to a gene. DNA of the CDR3: TGTGCTAGTGGAACCCCCCAGGGACAGGGTAACCAGCCCCAGTACTTC. Residues: CASGTPQGQGNQPQYF.